These 2 T cell receptor beta chains were all obtained from the same sample, sequenced in a study of blood T cells in healthy people across ages. Next came a second PCR, run for about 6 to 11 cycles, which used a sample-barcoded 5' primer along with a J-beta primer mix. In TCRdb, the 5' RACE reads were re-called with MiXCR into one record per CDR3 protein. In the table there are roughly 900,000 distinct CDR3 sequences, about 48% of which are singletons. Input material: blood. The receptors were gathered from a man aged 25-45 years in good health.

This clonotype showed up just a few times. The rearrangement joins TRBV5-6 to TRBJ2-1, with D uncertain. The CDR3 spans 14 residues. Germline V gene lookup returns CDR1 SGHDT and CDR2 YYEEEE. Trimming left V 7 bases short and J 0 bases short, with 11 bases between. This chain's CDR3 is CASLGPSSYNEQFF. The DNA for the CDR3 is TGTGCCAGCCTAGGTCCTAGCTCCTACAATGAGCAGTTCTTC.

The rearrangement uses TRBV6-2 or TRBV6-3 and TRBJ2-5; D is unclear. Germline loops: CDR1 MNHEY, CDR2 SVGEGT. V was shortened by 2 bases and J by 13 bases, with 14 bases between the two germline ends. The CDR3 totals 12 residues. CDR3 region: CASSYGRSPWYF. DNA of the CDR3: TGTGCCAGCAGTTACGGGCGGTCGCCTTGGTACTTC.